The 10 T cell receptor beta chains below were found in one sample sequenced in a study of cytomegalovirus exposure and HLA in healthy donors. PCR was performed using 60 Vbeta and 13 Jbeta primers. Libraries were prepared by immunoSEQ multiplex PCR; TCRdb keeps only in-frame clonotypes and omits some of them. The repertoire holds over 150,000 clones, roughly 80% seen once, with 6% to 9% in the top ten. Sample: PBMCs. These receptor sequences come from a woman in her 30s in good health and CMV-seropositive.

This rearrangement joins TRBV10-3 to TRBJ2-7; D remains ambiguous. V lost 3 bases and J lost 0, with 3 bases in between. The CDR3 consists of 12 residues. CDR1 is ENHRY, CDR2 SYGVKD, per germline. CDR3 residues: CAISDSSYEQYF. CDR3 nucleotides: TGTGCCATCAGTGACAGCTCCTACGAGCAGTACTTC.

This chain links TRBV4-3 with TRBJ1-3; a possible D gene is TRBD1 (5 bases). This CDR3 spans 15 amino acids. With 5 bases removed from V and 2 bases from J, the gap between germline ends came to 13 bases. Germline-derived CDR1 and CDR2 are LGHNA and YSLEER. CDR3 protein: CASSSYGGAGNTIYF. The CDR3 DNA reads TGCGCCAGCAGCTCATACGGGGGGGCTGGAAACACCATATATTTT.

The chain employs TRBV27 and TRBJ1-1, with D maybe TRBD1 (5 bases). The V end was cut by 2 bases, the J end by 4 bases, with 14 bases between. This CDR3 is built from 15 residues. Per germline, CDR1 MNHEY and CDR2 SMNVEV (reference sequence). The CDR3 here is CASSLRRQGVTEAFF. The CDR3 bases are TGTGCCAGCAGTTTACGGCGCCAAGGGGTCACTGAAGCTTTCTTT.

The chain employs TRBV6-6 and TRBJ2-3; D is ambiguous. V lost 5 bases and J lost 2, with 8 bases in between. The CDR3 has 13 amino acids. In germline, CDR1 is MNHNY, CDR2 SVGAGI (reference sequence). The CDR3 sequence: CASSSPITDTQYF. The CDR3 DNA reads TGTGCCAGCAGTAGCCCTATCACAGATACGCAGTATTTT.

V gene TRBV28 combines with J gene TRBJ2-5; 11 nucleotides align to TRBD2. The CDR3 spans 15 residues. From germline, CDR1 is MDHEN and CDR2 SYDVKM. Trimming removed 5 bases from V and 5 bases from J; junction bases left unmatched: 7. For the CDR3, the DNA is TGTGCCAGCAGTGTAGCGGGGGGGCCGGGCGAGACCCAGTACTTC. Its protein is CASSVAGGPGETQYF.

The chain combines TRBV5-1 with TRBJ2-5; D possibly corresponds to TRBD2 (5 bases). CDR1 is SGHRS and CDR2 is YFSETQ in the germline V gene. The CDR3 has 14 residues. The germline V and J ends were trimmed by 0 bases and 4 bases, with 10 bases remaining between them. The CDR3 region is CASSLAGKRETQYF. The CDR3 DNA reads TGCGCCAGCAGCTTGGCGGGGAAACGAGAGACCCAGTACTTC.

The chain carries TRBV7-2 and TRBJ2-4; D remains unclear. The CDR3 is 13 amino acids. Germline CDR1 reads SGHTA; CDR2 reads FQGNSA. The V end was cut by 2 bases, the J end by 2 bases, with 4 bases between. CDR3 coding DNA: TGTGCCAGCAGCTTACATCCCAAAAACATTCAGTACTTC. This translates into CASSLHPKNIQYF.

V usage is TRBV5-1 and J usage is TRBJ1-1; D remains unclear. The CDR3 has 14 amino acids. V lost 4 bases, J lost 8 bases, and 18 bases lay in between. The germline V gene has CDR1 SGHRS and CDR2 YFSETQ. In DNA form, the CDR3 reads TGCGCCAGCAGCCCCAACCATGCGGCAACCGAAGCTTTCTTT. Protein product: CASSPNHAATEAFF. Based on the CDR3 plus reference TRBV5-1 and TRBJ1-1, the full variable domain is KAGVTQTPRYLIKTRGQQVTLSCSPISGHRSVSWYQQTPGQGLQFLFEYFSETQRNKGNFPGRFSGRQFSNSRSEMNVSTLELGDSALYLCASSPNHAATEAFFGQGTRLTVV.

This clone appeared a few times. The chain employs TRBV29-1 and TRBJ2-3; maybe TRBD1 (6 bases). Per the germline V gene, CDR1 is SQVTM and CDR2 is ANQGSEA. This CDR3 region has 14 residues. Trimming shortened V by 3 bases and J by 1 base, and 11 bases separated the two germline ends. CDR3: CSVERTAGTDTQYF. The CDR3 bases are TGCAGCGTTGAGCGGACAGCCGGCACAGATACGCAGTATTTT.

J is TRBJ2-2 and V is TRBV7-6, with 7 bases identical to TRBD1. V lost 4 bases, J lost 1 base, and 3 bases stayed unmatched. This CDR3 comprises 15 residues. Germline CDR1 and CDR2: SGHVS and FNYEAQ. The CDR3 bases are TGTGCCAGCAGCTCCGACAGGGAGAACACCGGGGAGCTGTTTTTT. Its protein is CASSSDRENTGELFF. Based on the CDR3 plus reference TRBV7-6 and TRBJ2-2, the full variable domain is GAGVSQSPRYKVTKRGQDVALRCDPISGHVSLYWYRQALGQGPEFLTYFNYEAQQDKSGLPNDRFSAERPEGSISTLTIQRTEQRDSAMYRCASSSDRENTGELFFGEGSRLTVL.